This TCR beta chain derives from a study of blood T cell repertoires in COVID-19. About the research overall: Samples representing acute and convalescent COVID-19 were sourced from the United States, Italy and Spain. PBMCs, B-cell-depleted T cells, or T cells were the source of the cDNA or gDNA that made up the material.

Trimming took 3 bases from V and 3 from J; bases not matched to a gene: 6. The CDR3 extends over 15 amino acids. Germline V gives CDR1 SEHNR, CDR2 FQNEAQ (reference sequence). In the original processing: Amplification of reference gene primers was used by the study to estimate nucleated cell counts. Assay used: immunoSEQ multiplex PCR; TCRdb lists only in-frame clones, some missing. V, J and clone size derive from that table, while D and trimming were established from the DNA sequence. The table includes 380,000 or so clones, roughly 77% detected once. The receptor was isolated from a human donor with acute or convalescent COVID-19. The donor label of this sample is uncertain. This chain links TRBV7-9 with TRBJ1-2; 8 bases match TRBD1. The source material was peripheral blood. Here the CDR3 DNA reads TGTGCCAGCAGCTTGACAGGACAGGGATACTATGGCTACACCTTC. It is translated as CASSLTGQGYYGYTF.